This paragraph reports one TCR beta chain. Its cognate antigen is unknown. Sequencing was performed with immunoSEQ multiplex PCR; in TCRdb, only in-frame clones are kept and a portion is missing. The sample has around 1.6 million clones; 95% to 99% are singletons. This entry is derived from a study of shared clonotypes between healthy human individuals. As for the study in general: Donors, aged 18 to 49, were two women and three men. There were three CD4 naive, three CD4 memory, two CD8 naive and one CD8 memory plates per donor. Study-level findings and limits: Among the subsets, naive ones generally showed larger estimated richness than memory ones. For sorted subsets, rarefaction showed incomplete sequencing despite large depth.

Germline V CDR1 and CDR2: SNHLY, FYNNEI. The V end lost 3 bases, the J end lost 2 bases, and 14 bases lay between the germline ends. There are 15 residues in the CDR3. The sequence was collected from a man between 25 and 39 years old in good health. Material: naive CD4+ T cells sorted from blood. Subset noted: CD45RA+ positively selected. The rearrangement links TRBV2 to TRBJ2-7; possibly TRBD1 or TRBD2 for D (6 bases each). This chain's CDR3 is CASSEGGGDTYEQYF. CDR3 sequence (DNA): TGTGCCAGCAGTGAGGGCGGAGGGGACACCTACGAGCAGTACTTC.